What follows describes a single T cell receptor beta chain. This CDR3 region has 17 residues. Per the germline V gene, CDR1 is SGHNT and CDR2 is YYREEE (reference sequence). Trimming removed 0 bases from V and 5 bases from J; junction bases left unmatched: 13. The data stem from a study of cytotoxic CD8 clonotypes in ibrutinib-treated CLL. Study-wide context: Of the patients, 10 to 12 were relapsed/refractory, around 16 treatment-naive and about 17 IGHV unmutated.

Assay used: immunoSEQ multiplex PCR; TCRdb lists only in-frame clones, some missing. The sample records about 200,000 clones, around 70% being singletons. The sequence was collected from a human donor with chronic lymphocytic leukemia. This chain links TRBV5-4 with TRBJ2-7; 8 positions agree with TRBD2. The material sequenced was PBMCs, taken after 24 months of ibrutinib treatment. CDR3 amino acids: CASSLGLGVREANEQYF. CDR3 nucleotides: TGTGCCAGCAGCTTGGGTCTTGGGGTGCGGGAGGCAAACGAGCAGTACTTC.